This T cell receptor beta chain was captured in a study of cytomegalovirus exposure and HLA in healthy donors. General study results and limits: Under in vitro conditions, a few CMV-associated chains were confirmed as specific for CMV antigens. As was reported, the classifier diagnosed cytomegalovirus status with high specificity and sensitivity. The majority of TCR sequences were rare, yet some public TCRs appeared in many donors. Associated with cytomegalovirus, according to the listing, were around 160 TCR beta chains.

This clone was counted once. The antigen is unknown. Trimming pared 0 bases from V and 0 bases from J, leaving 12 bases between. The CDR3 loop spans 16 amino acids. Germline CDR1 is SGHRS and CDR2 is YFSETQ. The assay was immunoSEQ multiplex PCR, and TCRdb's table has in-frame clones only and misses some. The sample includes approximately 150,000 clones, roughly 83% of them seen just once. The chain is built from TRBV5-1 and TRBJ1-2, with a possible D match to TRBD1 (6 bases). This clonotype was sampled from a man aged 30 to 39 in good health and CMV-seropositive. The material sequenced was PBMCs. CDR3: CASSLEGQSSNYGYTF. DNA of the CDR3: TGCGCCAGCAGCTTGGAAGGACAGAGCTCTAACTATGGCTACACCTTC.